The 31 T cell receptor beta chains presented below share a single source sample, sequenced in a study of early T cells in non-severe SARS-CoV-2 infection. From the 5' RACE reads, TCRdb called clonotypes with MiXCR, one entry per CDR3 protein. The sample carries about 60,000 distinct CDR3 sequences, 14% to 15% recorded once. Sequences were derived from whole blood, sampled at baseline. These receptors were collected from an adult who was a healthcare worker with PCR-confirmed SARS-CoV-2 infection or an uninfected control (not recorded which).

This clonotype showed up many times. The rearrangement uses TRBV28 and TRBJ2-3, with D unclear. Germline loops: CDR1 MDHEN, CDR2 SYDVKM. CDR3 size: 13 residues. Deletions cut 8 bases from V and 1 base from J, with 10 bases between. CDR3 coding DNA: TGTGCCAGCCCTGAAGCAGGCACAGATACGCAGTATTTT. Residues: CASPEAGTDTQYF.

The chain has TRBV3-1 and TRBJ2-2, with 7 nucleotides matching TRBD1. Germline CDR1 and CDR2: LGHDT and YNNKEL (reference sequence). CDR3 length: 15 amino acids. After removal of 5 bases from V and 2 bases from J, the junction contained 5 bases not matched to a gene. The chain's CDR3 is CASSWDSSNTGELFF. Here the CDR3 DNA reads TGTGCCAGCAGCTGGGACAGTTCAAACACCGGGGAGCTGTTTTTT.

This clonotype showed up many times. This chain connects TRBV7-8 to TRBJ2-5; D gene uncertain. Germline V gene data show CDR1 as SGHVS and CDR2 as FQNEAQ. V gave up 1 base and J gave up 1 base, with 4 bases separating them. The CDR3 runs 13 residues. This CDR3 is CASSLDSQETQYF. In nucleotides, the CDR3 is TGTGCCAGCAGCTTAGACAGCCAAGAGACCCAGTACTTC.

This clonotype was counted between two and nine times. The chain combines TRBV7-9 with TRBJ1-5; D is possibly TRBD1 (6 bases). This CDR3 has 17 amino acids. The germline V and J ends were trimmed by 2 bases and 0 bases, with 14 bases remaining between them. Germline CDR1 SEHNR, CDR2 FQNEAQ (reference sequence). CDR3: CASSLLGQGNSNQPQHF. The CDR3 DNA follows: TGTGCCAGCAGCTTATTGGGGCAGGGGAATAGCAATCAGCCCCAGCATTTT. Full variable domain (outside the CDR3, taken from reference TRBV7-9 and TRBJ1-5): DTGVSQNPRHKITKRGQNVTFRCDPISEHNRLYWYRQTLGQGPEFLTYFQNEAQLEKSRLLSDRFSAERPKGSFSTLEIQRTEQGDSAMYLCASSLLGQGNSNQPQHFGDGTRLSIL.

V gene TRBV5-5 combines with J gene TRBJ2-7; D is unresolved. Trimming shortened V by 4 bases and J by 0 bases, and 14 bases separated the two germline ends. Germline loops: CDR1 SGHKS, CDR2 YYEKEE (reference sequence). The CDR3 has 15 residues. The CDR3 region has the DNA TGTGCCAGCAGCGCGGATCCGAGGAGCTCCTACGAGCAGTACTTC. Translation gives CASSADPRSSYEQYF.

V gene TRBV7-9 combines with J gene TRBJ2-3; a possible D gene is TRBD2 (5 bases). CDR3 length equals 16 residues. CDR1 and CDR2 (germline): SEHNR, FQNEAQ (reference sequence). V shed 5 bases and J shed 1 base, with 16 bases lying between them. CDR3 sequence reads: CASSHTSGKGTDTQYF. In nucleotides, the CDR3 is TGTGCCAGCAGCCACACCTCGGGGAAGGGCACAGATACGCAGTATTTT.

The genes are TRBV5-1 and TRBJ1-1; TRBD1 agrees at 8 bases. Germline V gene data show CDR1 as SGHRS and CDR2 as YFSETQ. CDR3 length equals 15 residues. V shed 3 bases and J 1 base; nucleotides not matched to a gene: 5. Here the CDR3 reads CASSWGDRKNTEAFF. In nucleotides, the CDR3 is TGCGCCAGCAGCTGGGGGGACAGGAAGAACACTGAAGCTTTCTTT.

In its sample, this clonotype was seen once. The genes are TRBV12-3 or TRBV12-4 and TRBJ1-1, with D possibly being TRBD1 (5 bases). The V and J ends lost 4 bases and 4 bases respectively, with 13 bases between them. The CDR3 length is 14 residues. As DNA, the CDR3 is TGTGCCAGCAGTTCCCAGGGATCTAGCACTGAAGCTTTCTTT. Its translation: CASSSQGSSTEAFF.

The genes are TRBV7-9 and TRBJ2-7; 12 nucleotides match TRBD2. Germline loops: CDR1 SEHNR, CDR2 FQNEAQ (reference sequence). CDR3 length equals 15 residues. V was pared by 5 bases and J by 3 bases, with 5 bases of the junction left unmatched. The CDR3, as DNA: TGTGCCAGCAGCCCCTGGACTAGCGGGATCTACGAGCAGTACTTC. Encoded protein: CASSPWTSGIYEQYF. The whole variable domain, filled in from reference TRBV7-9 and TRBJ2-7, reads DTGVSQNPRHKITKRGQNVTFRCDPISEHNRLYWYRQTLGQGPEFLTYFQNEAQLEKSRLLSDRFSAERPKGSFSTLEIQRTEQGDSAMYLCASSPWTSGIYEQYFGPGTRLTVT.

The genes are TRBV11-1 and TRBJ1-6; D is unresolved. Germline assignment: CDR1 SGHAT and CDR2 FQDESV (reference sequence). This CDR3 has 15 amino acids. V was shortened by 5 bases and J by 2 bases, with 10 bases between the two germline ends. The CDR3 here is CASSLGATYNSPLHF. The CDR3 DNA follows: TGTGCCAGCAGCCTCGGCGCCACCTATAATTCACCCCTCCACTTT. The full variable domain, with the rest looked up from reference TRBV11-1 and TRBJ1-6, is EAEVAQSPRYKITEKSQAVAFWCDPISGHATLYWYRQILGQGPELLVQFQDESVVDDSQLPKDRFSAERLKGVDSTLKIQPAELGDSAMYLCASSLGATYNSPLHFGNGTRLTVT.

DNA for the CDR3: TGTGCCATCAGAGGACAGGAGAGCTCCTACGAGCAGTACTTC. This gives the protein CAIRGQESSYEQYF. This chain joins TRBV10-3 and TRBJ2-7; TRBD1 agrees at 7 bases. The J segment lost 0 bases and the V segment lost 6 bases, leaving 5 bases of the junction unmatched. The germline gives CDR1 ENHRY, CDR2 SYGVKD. The CDR3 has 14 residues.

The sample holds a few counts of this clonotype. This chain links TRBV6-5 with TRBJ2-7, with no clear D. The CDR3 is made up of 14 amino acids. Germline CDR1 reads MNHEY; CDR2 reads SVGAGI. V lost 0 bases and J lost 1, with 7 bases in between. CDR3 sequence: CASSYSRQSYEQYF. CDR3 nucleotides: TGTGCCAGCAGTTACTCTCGTCAGTCCTACGAGCAGTACTTC.

The CDR3 spells CASRSRDYSYEQYF. The CDR3 DNA reads TGTGCCAGCAGGTCCCGGGACTACTCCTACGAGCAGTACTTC. This rearrangement joins TRBV12-3 or TRBV12-4 to TRBJ2-7; TRBD2 matches at 7 bases. The V segment lost 6 bases and the J segment 0 bases; nucleotides outside the gene matches: 5. CDR3 size: 14 residues.

This CDR3 is CSARDLFEPGELFF. The CDR3 DNA sequence: TGCAGTGCTAGAGATCTTTTCGAGCCCGGGGAGCTGTTTTTT. V is TRBV20-1 and J is TRBJ2-2, with unresolved D. The CDR3 covers 14 residues. Germline lookup yields CDR1 DFQATT and CDR2 SNEGSKA (reference sequence). V dropped 0 bases and J dropped 6 bases, with 11 bases sitting between them.

This clonotype was observed a few times. The chain couples TRBV10-3 to TRBJ2-7, with 9 bases that match TRBD1. Trimming took 5 bases from V and 5 from J; bases not matched to a gene: 7. The CDR3 loop spans 14 amino acids. From germline, CDR1 is ENHRY and CDR2 SYGVKD. The CDR3 loop reads CAISPRTGEDEQYF. The DNA of the CDR3 is TGTGCCATCAGTCCGCGGACAGGGGAAGACGAGCAGTACTTC.

V usage is TRBV5-1 and J usage is TRBJ2-1; TRBD2 aligns across 8 bases. CDR3 length: 16 amino acids. Germline loops: CDR1 SGHRS, CDR2 YFSETQ. V gave up 0 bases and J gave up 2 bases; unmatched junction bases: 4. The CDR3: CASSLDGGRPYNEQFF. CDR3 DNA sequence: TGCGCCAGCAGCTTGGATGGCGGGAGGCCCTACAATGAGCAGTTCTTC.

This clonotype was observed a single time. The genes are TRBV27 and TRBJ1-5; D is ambiguous. The germline V and J ends were trimmed by 6 bases and 3 bases, with 15 bases remaining between them. This CDR3 contains 15 residues. Germline assignment: CDR1 MNHEY and CDR2 SMNVEV (reference sequence). The CDR3 region is CASSRVSIANQPQHF. CDR3 DNA sequence: TGTGCCAGCAGCCGGGTCAGCATTGCCAATCAGCCCCAGCATTTT.

V usage is TRBV6-4 and J usage is TRBJ1-6; D is ambiguous. Trimming took off 6 bases at V and 0 bases at J, with 9 bases between the two ends. This CDR3 spans 15 amino acids. Germline CDR1 is MRHNA and CDR2 is SNTAGT. The CDR3 sequence: CASSADSSYNSPLHF. The CDR3 DNA sequence: TGTGCCAGCAGCGCTGATAGCTCCTATAATTCACCCCTCCACTTT.

This clonotype was found many times. The gene calls are TRBV7-2 and TRBJ2-1; 11 bases fit TRBD2. The CDR3 contains 16 residues. In germline, CDR1 is SGHTA, CDR2 FQGNSA. V was pared by 5 bases and J by 4 bases, with 7 bases of the junction left unmatched. The CDR3 bases are TGTGCCAGCAGCGAATTCGGGACTAGCGGTTACAATGAGCAGTTCTTC. The encoded protein is CASSEFGTSGYNEQFF.

This clonotype occurred many times. The chain recombines TRBV24-1 with TRBJ2-1; D is possibly TRBD2 (5 bases). V dropped 9 bases and J dropped 4 bases, with 12 bases sitting between them. This CDR3 spans 13 amino acids. Germline-derived CDR1 and CDR2 are KGHDR and SFDVKD. CDR3 loop: CATGTGSYNEQFF. CDR3 coding DNA: TGTGCCACCGGAACGGGGTCGTACAATGAGCAGTTCTTC.

The J gene is TRBJ1-1, the V gene TRBV3-1, with TRBD1 as a possible D gene (6 bases). This CDR3 is 16 amino acids long. V was shortened by 1 base and J by 4 bases, with 16 bases between the two germline ends. The germline V gene encodes CDR1 LGHDT and CDR2 YNNKEL (reference sequence). This chain's CDR3 is CASSQATGRWSTEAFF. Written as DNA, the CDR3 is TGTGCCAGCAGCCAAGCTACAGGGAGGTGGAGCACTGAAGCTTTCTTT. Together with reference TRBV3-1 and TRBJ1-1, the CDR3 gives the full variable domain: DTAVSQTPKYLVTQMGNDKSIKCEQNLGHDTMYWYKQDSKKFLKIMFSYNNKELIINETVPNRFSPKSPDKAHLNLHINSLELGDSAVYFCASSQATGRWSTEAFFGQGTRLTVV.

The V and J genes are TRBV18 and TRBJ2-7; 8 nucleotides agree with TRBD1. The junction had 8 bases not matched to a gene; V was cut back by 4 bases and J by 6 bases. CDR3 length equals 14 residues. The germline CDR1 and CDR2 sequences are KGHSH and LQKENI. The CDR3 region is CASSRTGQGVEQYF. CDR3 nucleotides: TGTGCCAGCTCACGAACCGGACAGGGAGTCGAGCAGTACTTC.

In its sample, this clonotype was seen a few times. V and J are TRBV2 and TRBJ1-5, with D tentatively TRBD1 (5 bases). Trimming cost V 6 bases and J 3 bases, with 12 bases left between them. The CDR3 is 14 residues long. CDR1 is SNHLY, CDR2 FYNNEI, per germline. CDR3 residues: CASRDRDLNQPQHF. CDR3 nucleotides: TGTGCCAGCAGGGACCGGGACCTCAATCAGCCCCAGCATTTT. Full variable domain (outside the CDR3, taken from reference TRBV2 and TRBJ1-5): EPEVTQTPSHQVTQMGQEVILRCVPISNHLYFYWYRQILGQKVEFLVSFYNNEISEKSEIFDDQFSVERPDGSNFTLKIRSTKLEDSAMYFCASRDRDLNQPQHFGDGTRLSIL.

The chain couples TRBV19 to TRBJ1-1, with D perhaps TRBD1 (5 bases). V was pared by 3 bases and J by 6 bases, with 20 bases between. CDR1 and CDR2 (germline): LNHDA, SQIVND (reference sequence). The CDR3 loop spans 16 amino acids. CDR3 sequence (DNA): TGTGCCAGTAGTATCTGGGGGAGAAGTGGGATCTCTGAAGCTTTCTTT. This translates into CASSIWGRSGISEAFF. The full variable domain, with the rest looked up from reference TRBV19 and TRBJ1-1, is DGGITQSPKYLFRKEGQNVTLSCEQNLNHDAMYWYRQDPGQGLRLIYYSQIVNDFQKGDIAEGYSVSREKKESFPLTVTSAQKNPTAFYLCASSIWGRSGISEAFFGQGTRLTVV.

This clonotype was seen a handful of times. The rearrangement links TRBV11-2 to TRBJ1-2; TRBD1 agrees at 7 bases. V dropped 8 bases and J dropped 7; count of bases not matched to a gene: 10. The germline V gene has CDR1 SGHAT and CDR2 FQNNGV. This CDR3 is 13 amino acids long. CDR3 nucleotides: TGTGCCAGCCGACAGGGCATCGGGTCTGGCTACACCTTC. Its translation is CASRQGIGSGYTF.

The chain carries TRBV30 and TRBJ1-1; TRBD1 matches 7 bases. The V and J ends lost 3 bases and 1 base, in that order; junction bases with no gene match: 11. The CDR3 consists of 16 residues. Per the germline V gene, CDR1 is GTSNPN and CDR2 is SVGIG (reference sequence). The CDR3 DNA follows: TGTGCCTGGAGCCGGCACTCGGGACAGAGGAACACTGAAGCTTTCTTT. Its translation is CAWSRHSGQRNTEAFF.

This clonotype was observed at least ten times. The chain employs TRBV20-1 and TRBJ2-7, with D maybe TRBD1 (5 bases). The ends were cut back, 1 base at V and 3 bases at J, with 10 bases in the middle. Germline V gives CDR1 DFQATT, CDR2 SNEGSKA (reference sequence). CDR3 size: 13 residues. CDR3 protein: CSARGQIDYEQYF. The CDR3 DNA follows: TGCAGTGCTAGAGGACAGATAGACTACGAGCAGTACTTC.

This clonotype was recorded a few times. The V and J genes are TRBV12-3 or TRBV12-4 and TRBJ2-3, with TRBD2 identical over 8 bases. CDR3 length: 15 amino acids. The ends lost 5 bases at V and 1 base at J; junction bases unmatched: 5. The CDR3 region has the DNA TGTGCCAGCAGTACAGAGCGGGGGCGCACAGATACGCAGTATTTT. It yields the protein CASSTERGRTDTQYF.

The chain is built from TRBV5-5 and TRBJ2-3; D unclear. V was cut by 3 bases and J by 6 bases, with 8 bases left in between. Germline loops: CDR1 SGHKS, CDR2 YYEKEE (reference sequence). This CDR3 comprises 12 residues. The CDR3 is CASSWAEDTQYF. CDR3 sequence (DNA): TGTGCCAGCAGCTGGGCCGAGGATACGCAGTATTTT.

The CDR3 DNA reads as TGTGCCAGCAGAGAGGGACGGAACTATGGCTACACCTTC. Amino acids: CASREGRNYGYTF. This rearrangement joins TRBV6-6 to TRBJ1-2; D may be TRBD1 (5 bases). CDR3 length: 13 residues. Germline CDR1 is MNHNY and CDR2 is SVGAGI (reference sequence). V was cut by 6 bases and J by 2 bases, with 10 bases left in between.

This clonotype was counted a few times. The rearrangement joins TRBV18 to TRBJ1-2; 7 positions match TRBD1. CDR3 length equals 13 residues. Per the germline V gene, CDR1 is KGHSH and CDR2 is LQKENI. V was clipped by 2 bases and J by 4 bases; unmatched bases: 1. The CDR3 loop reads CASSPDRAYGYTF. CDR3 in DNA: TGTGCCAGCTCACCAGACAGGGCCTATGGCTACACCTTC.